The 29 T cell receptor beta chains below come from one sample, sequenced in a study of CD8+CD57+ T cells in acquired aplastic anemia. The TCR beta profiling, which covered VDJ combination and CDR3 sequence, was carried out using genomic DNA as the template. MiXCR, run by TCRdb on the reads, gives a single entry per CDR3 protein. This sample yields 250,000 to 350,000 distinct CDR3 sequences, of which around 60% are seen a single time; roughly 8% belongs to the top ten. Sequencing input: sorted CD4+, CD8+, or CD8+CD57+ T cells (not recorded which) from PBMCs. These receptors originate from a human donor with severe aplastic anemia or a healthy control (not recorded which).

The chain combines TRBV7-9 with TRBJ2-7; tentatively, D is TRBD1 or TRBD2 (6 bases each). V dropped 5 bases and J dropped 2 bases, with 10 bases sitting between them. The CDR3 covers 13 residues. CDR1 and CDR2 (germline): SEHNR, FQNEAQ (reference sequence). The CDR3, as DNA: TGTGCCAGCAGCATGAGGGGGGCCTACGAGCAGTACTTC. Translating gives CASSMRGAYEQYF.

This clonotype was seen repeatedly, ten times or more. V and J are TRBV10-3 and TRBJ1-1, with 7 bases lining up with TRBD1. The CDR3 runs 15 residues. V lost 10 bases to trimming and J lost 4 bases; unmatched junction nucleotides: 15. The germline V gene encodes CDR1 ENHRY and CDR2 SYGVKD. The CDR3 DNA reads as TGTGCCACGACCCCTGGGAGGGGGCAAGGCACTGAAGCTTTCTTT. Residues: CATTPGRGQGTEAFF.

This clonotype was found many times. The J gene is TRBJ1-1, the V gene TRBV29-1, with D possibly TRBD1 on 5 matching bases. The germline V and J ends were trimmed by 6 bases and 4 bases, with 15 bases remaining between them. CDR3 length: 13 residues. CDR1 is SQVTM, CDR2 ANQGSEA, per germline. The DNA of the CDR3 is TGCAGCGTGAGGCAGGGAGTGAGCACTGAAGCTTTCTTT. Its translation is CSVRQGVSTEAFF.

As for this clonotype: A much larger clone differs by one base, so this may be a read error. J is TRBJ2-7 and V is TRBV28, with TRBD1 matching 7 bases. The CDR3 extends over 13 amino acids. Germline V gene sequence: CDR1 MDHEN, CDR2 SYDVKM. The CDR3 DNA sequence: TGTGCCTGCAGTTTGACAGGGTACTACGAGCAGTACTTC. This sequence encodes CACSLTGYYEQYF.

The genes are TRBV7-8 and TRBJ2-2; D is possibly TRBD2 (5 bases). V lost 5 bases and J lost 3, with 13 bases in between. The CDR3 loop spans 15 amino acids. The germline V gene encodes CDR1 SGHVS and CDR2 FQNEAQ. The CDR3: CASSAEGRYTGELFF. DNA of the CDR3: TGTGCCAGCAGCGCAGAGGGCCGGTACACCGGGGAGCTGTTTTTT.

This chain links TRBV12-3 or TRBV12-4 with TRBJ2-1; D remains ambiguous. This CDR3 is built from 15 residues. The germline V and J ends were trimmed by 1 base and 12 bases, with 19 bases remaining between them. The CDR3 region is CASSLVSQVRDTQFF. The CDR3 nucleotides are TGTGCCAGCAGTTTAGTTTCCCAGGTGAGAGATACGCAGTTCTTC.

The chain combines TRBV7-8 with TRBJ1-2; D remains ambiguous. Trimming took 4 bases from V and 7 from J, leaving 13 bases between them. CDR3 length: 13 residues. CDR1 and CDR2 (germline): SGHVS, FQNEAQ. CDR3 residues: CASSSILVSGYTF. The CDR3, as DNA: TGTGCCAGCAGCTCCATTTTAGTGAGTGGCTACACCTTC.

This clonotype was picked up one time. The rearrangement uses TRBV10-3 and TRBJ2-7; tentative D call: TRBD2 (7 bases). CDR3 size: 15 residues. Germline-derived CDR1 and CDR2 are ENHRY and SYGVKD. Between the trimmed V and J ends, which lost 3 bases and 3 bases, there was a span of 15 bases. This CDR3 reads CAISDSGAGDYEQYF. The CDR3, as DNA: TGTGCCATCAGTGATTCGGGGGCGGGGGACTACGAGCAGTACTTC.

In its sample, this clonotype was seen many times. The DNA for the CDR3 is TGTGCCAGCAGTTTGGCGGACAGGGTGACCTACGAGCAGTACTTC. Protein product: CASSLADRVTYEQYF. The chain couples TRBV28 to TRBJ2-7, with TRBD1 matching over 8 bases. CDR3 length: 15 amino acids. Germline values: CDR1 MDHEN, CDR2 SYDVKM. With V trimmed by 3 bases and J by 2 bases, 6 bases remained unmatched.

The chain uses TRBV7-2 and TRBJ1-2; D might be TRBD1 (6 bases). Germline CDR1 and CDR2: SGHTA and FQGNSA. The CDR3 contains 13 residues. V was clipped by 5 bases and J by 8 bases, with 15 bases between them. CDR3 amino acids: CASSRGGKEGYTF. The CDR3 nucleotides read TGTGCCAGCAGCCGAGGGGGGAAGGAGGGCTACACCTTC.

This clonotype was seen many times. The chain couples TRBV2 to TRBJ1-1; no firm D call. Trimming removed 7 bases from V and 1 base from J, with 7 bases in between. The CDR3 spans 12 residues. Germline-derived CDR1 and CDR2 are SNHLY and FYNNEI. In DNA form, the CDR3 reads TGTGCCAGCATGGTAAAGAACACTGAAGCTTTCTTT. It encodes CASMVKNTEAFF.

The sample holds many counts of this clonotype. The V gene is TRBV9, the J gene TRBJ2-1; D is possibly TRBD2 (5 bases). Germline CDR1 reads SGDLS; CDR2 reads YYNGEE. The V gene lost 3 bases and the J gene lost 6 bases, with 16 bases spanning the gap. This CDR3 has 15 amino acids. In nucleotides, the CDR3 is TGTGCCAGCAGCGAGGTCGGACTGACGGCCAATGAGCAGTTCTTC. Amino acid sequence: CASSEVGLTANEQFF.

This clonotype was recorded many times. V and J are TRBV11-3 and TRBJ2-1, with D perhaps TRBD1 (6 bases). Germline CDR1 is SGHNT and CDR2 is YENEEA. V shed 1 base and J shed 0 bases, with 22 bases lying between them. The CDR3 length is 20 residues. The CDR3 here is CASSLGGRNTGRYSYNEQFF. The CDR3 DNA reads as TGTGCCAGCAGCTTAGGAGGACGGAATACAGGGAGATACTCCTACAATGAGCAGTTCTTC.

This clonotype was detected only once. The chain joins TRBV20-1 to TRBJ2-7; D tentatively fits TRBD1 or TRBD2 (6 bases each). Trimming cost V 6 bases and J 3 bases, with 15 bases left between them. The V gene's germline CDR1 is DFQATT and CDR2 SNEGSKA (reference sequence). This CDR3 contains 13 residues. The DNA for the CDR3 is TGCAGTGCCGGGAGCGACAGGAACTACGAGCAGTACTTC. This codes for CSAGSDRNYEQYF.

The chain couples TRBV24-1 to TRBJ2-5; TRBD2 might be the D (5 bases). Germline lookup yields CDR1 KGHDR and CDR2 SFDVKD. Trimming stripped 4 bases from V and 4 bases from J, with 9 bases between. The CDR3 has 13 amino acids. In DNA, the CDR3 is TGTGCCACCAGTGACTCGGCGGGAGAGACCCAGTACTTC. Amino acid sequence: CATSDSAGETQYF.

The CDR3 nucleotides read TGTGCCAGCAGCTTAGATCCCTCAGGACAGGGCTACGAGCAGTACTTC. Translating it yields CASSLDPSGQGYEQYF. The genes are TRBV11-2 and TRBJ2-7, with 8 bases identical to TRBD1. This CDR3 has 16 residues. Germline V gene sequence: CDR1 SGHAT, CDR2 FQNNGV. V shed 0 bases and J 3 bases; nucleotides not matched to a gene: 7.

The rearrangement joins TRBV24-1 to TRBJ1-5; D ambiguous. Deletions cut 5 bases from V and 0 bases from J, with 4 bases between. CDR1 is KGHDR, CDR2 SFDVKD, per germline. The CDR3 is made up of 13 amino acids. DNA for the CDR3: TGTGCCACCAGTGGCGTTAGCAATCAGCCCCAGCATTTT. This sequence encodes CATSGVSNQPQHF.

This clonotype appeared many times. V gene TRBV5-6 combines with J gene TRBJ2-3, with 7 bases lining up with TRBD2. The CDR3 covers 19 residues. Germline CDR1 SGHDT, CDR2 YYEEEE. Germline trimming cut 4 bases from V and 0 bases from J; bases unmatched to any gene: 17. CDR3 sequence: CASSPSLRSGKLSTDTQYF. The DNA of the CDR3 is TGTGCCAGCAGCCCATCCCTAAGAAGCGGGAAGCTAAGCACAGATACGCAGTATTTT.

The sample holds many counts of this clonotype. Here the CDR3 DNA reads TGTGCCAGTAGTACCTATTCAGGGAACACTGAAGCTTTCTTT. It is translated as CASSTYSGNTEAFF. This chain connects TRBV19 to TRBJ1-1; D is undetermined. The ends were cut back, 4 bases at V and 1 base at J, with 10 bases in the middle. Looked up from germline, CDR1 is LNHDA and CDR2 is SQIVND (reference sequence). This CDR3 comprises 14 residues.

The V gene is TRBV4-1, the J gene TRBJ2-6; D possibly corresponds to TRBD2 (5 bases). This CDR3 spans 16 amino acids. Germline V gene data show CDR1 as MGHRA and CDR2 as YSYEKL. The V end lost 5 bases, the J end lost 4 bases, and 15 bases lay between the germline ends. The chain's CDR3 is CASSTPASGGANVLTF. The CDR3 nucleotides are TGCGCCAGCAGCACCCCCGCTTCGGGGGGGGCCAACGTCCTGACTTTC.

This clonotype is a singleton in its sample. This chain's CDR3 is CSARDRVQQGYNSPLHF. DNA for the CDR3: TGCAGTGCTAGAGATCGGGTTCAACAGGGGTATAATTCACCCCTCCACTTT. V gene TRBV20-1 combines with J gene TRBJ1-6; 7 nucleotides align to TRBD1. This CDR3 has 17 amino acids. J lost 4 bases, V lost 0 bases, and 9 bases had no gene match. Germline V CDR1 and CDR2: DFQATT, SNEGSKA (reference sequence).

The chain carries TRBV2 and TRBJ1-2; 12 nucleotides agree with TRBD1. This CDR3 contains 15 residues. CDR1 and CDR2 (germline): SNHLY, FYNNEI. The V and J ends lost 5 bases and 7 bases, in that order; junction bases with no gene match: 8. The CDR3 sequence is CASSSPGQGAFGYTF. DNA of the CDR3: TGTGCCAGCAGTAGCCCGGGACAGGGGGCGTTTGGCTACACCTTC.

The chain links TRBV10-3 to TRBJ2-7, with TRBD2 matching 7 bases. The CDR3 is 15 residues long. Per germline, CDR1 ENHRY and CDR2 SYGVKD. The trim removed 9 bases at V and 3 bases at J, leaving 14 bases unmatched. The CDR3 region is CAISPRGGSFYEQYF. DNA for the CDR3: TGTGCCATTTCCCCCCGGGGCGGGAGTTTCTACGAGCAGTACTTC.

The chain employs TRBV18 and TRBJ1-2; D is unresolved. CDR3 size: 15 residues. The V gene lost 7 bases and the J gene lost 4 bases, with 19 bases spanning the gap. CDR1 is KGHSH and CDR2 is LQKENI in the germline V gene. The CDR3 loop reads CASFALAGGGYGYTF. CDR3 bases: TGTGCCAGCTTCGCCTTGGCCGGAGGTGGCTATGGCTACACCTTC.

This clonotype was picked up many times. This chain uses TRBV6-6 with TRBJ2-1; 12 nucleotides match TRBD2. Looked up from germline, CDR1 is MNHNY and CDR2 is SVGAGI (reference sequence). The CDR3 spans 14 residues. V dropped 11 bases and J dropped 8; count of bases not matched to a gene: 10. CDR3 DNA: TGTGCCGGATCAATGACTAGCGGGGGTTATGAGCAGTTCTTC. Amino acids: CAGSMTSGGYEQFF.

This clonotype was counted ten times or more. The V call is TRBV5-5, the J call TRBJ2-1; D is possibly TRBD1 or TRBD2 (5 bases each). The CDR3 is 16 amino acids. Germline lookup yields CDR1 SGHKS and CDR2 YYEKEE (reference sequence). V lost 2 bases to trimming and J lost 5 bases, with 17 bases between them. The CDR3 here is CASSLSGTLQNNEQFF. The DNA of the CDR3 is TGTGCCAGCAGCTTATCCGGGACCCTGCAGAACAATGAGCAGTTCTTC.

The sample holds many counts of this clonotype. The chain employs TRBV7-2 and TRBJ1-1; possibly TRBD1 for D (6 bases). V dropped 9 bases and J dropped 1 base, with 9 bases sitting between them. The CDR3 loop spans 12 amino acids. The germline gives CDR1 SGHTA, CDR2 FQGNSA. This CDR3 reads CASLTGNTEAFF. The CDR3 bases are TGTGCCAGTTTGACAGGGAACACTGAAGCTTTCTTT.

The rearrangement links TRBV4-3 to TRBJ1-1, with a possible D match to TRBD1 (6 bases). Trimming cost V 11 bases and J 5 bases, with 18 bases left between them. CDR3 length: 13 residues. Germline loops: CDR1 LGHNA, CDR2 YSLEER. The CDR3 DNA follows: TGCGCCTCGACGGCCAGGGGAGAAACTGAAGCTTTCTTT. Translated, it gives CASTARGETEAFF.

At least ten counts were recorded for this clonotype. This rearrangement joins TRBV7-6 to TRBJ1-3, with D unclear. The CDR3 contains 17 residues. V lost 4 bases and J lost 0, with 16 bases in between. CDR1 and CDR2 from the germline V gene are SGHVS and FNYEAQ. The CDR3 here is CASSSPWVQSSGNTIYF. In DNA, the CDR3 is TGTGCCAGCAGCTCCCCTTGGGTACAAAGCTCTGGAAACACCATATATTTT.